The clone carrying this T cell receptor beta chain was observed many times. Its antigen is undetermined. These data originate in a study of CD8+CD57+ T cells in acquired aplastic anemia. Across the whole study: An average of 3.2 ug of DNA was obtained from sorted CD4+ and CD8+ cells.

CDR1 LNHNV and CDR2 YYDKDF come from the germline V gene (reference sequence). The CDR3 extends over 17 amino acids. The germline V and J ends were trimmed by 0 bases and 0 bases, with 15 bases remaining between them. Findings and caveats of the study: Comparison of patients with controls identified about 27 shared CD8+ CDR3 sequences. For CD8+ Simpson's diversity, patients and controls showed no significant difference.

The patients chosen for sequencing had shown expansion of CD8+CD57+ cells (detected by flow cytometry). Genomic DNA templated the TCR beta VDJ and CDR3 profiling. TCRdb re-analysed the reads in MiXCR, keeping a single row per CDR3 protein. The data contain 450,000 to 600,000 distinct CDR3 sequences, around 33% of them singletons. The receptor's source is a human donor with aplastic anemia. The sequenced sample consisted of sorted CD4+, CD8+, or CD8+CD57+ T cells (not recorded which) from PBMCs. The rearrangement joins TRBV15 to TRBJ2-7; TRBD1 is a possible D gene (5 bases). The CDR3 sequence: CATSREEGARNSYEQYF. Written as DNA, the CDR3 is TGTGCCACCAGCAGAGAGGAAGGGGCAAGAAACTCCTACGAGCAGTACTTC. The complete variable domain, with remaining parts taken from reference TRBV15 and TRBJ2-7, reads DAMVIQNPRYQVTQFGKPVTLSCSQTLNHNVMYWYQQKSSQAPKLLFHYYDKDFNNEADTPDNFQSRRPNTSFCFLDIRSPGLGDTAMYLCATSREEGARNSYEQYFGPGTRLTVT.